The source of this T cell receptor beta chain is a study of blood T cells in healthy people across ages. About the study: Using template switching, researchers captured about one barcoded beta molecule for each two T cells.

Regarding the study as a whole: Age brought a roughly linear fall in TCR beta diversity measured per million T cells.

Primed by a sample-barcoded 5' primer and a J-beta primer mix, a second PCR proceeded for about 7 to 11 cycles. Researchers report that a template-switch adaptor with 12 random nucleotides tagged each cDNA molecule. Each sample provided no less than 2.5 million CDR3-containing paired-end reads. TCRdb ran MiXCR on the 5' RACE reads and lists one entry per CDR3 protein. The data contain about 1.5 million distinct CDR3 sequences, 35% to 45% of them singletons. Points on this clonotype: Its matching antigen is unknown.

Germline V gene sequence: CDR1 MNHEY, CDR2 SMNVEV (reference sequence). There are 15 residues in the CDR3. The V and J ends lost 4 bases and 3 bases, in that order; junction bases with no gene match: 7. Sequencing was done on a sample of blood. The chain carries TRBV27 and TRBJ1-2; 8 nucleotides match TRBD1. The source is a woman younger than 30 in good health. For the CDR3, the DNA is TGTGCCAGCAGTTCGACCCGCAGGGGGCACTATGGCTACACCTTC. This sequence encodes CASSSTRRGHYGYTF.